This T cell receptor (beta chain) was recorded in a study of siplizumab effects on memory and regulatory T cells. Per the germline V gene, CDR1 is ENHRY and CDR2 is SYGVKD. V dropped 0 bases and J dropped 5 bases, with 10 bases sitting between them. CDR3 length: 14 residues. It was 85,000 to 100,000 TCR templates that were assayed per sample. TCRdb's table, derived via immunoSEQ multiplex PCR, lists solely in-frame clones and lacks some. The table lists about 100,000 clones, roughly 93% of them singletons. Of note for this clone: Its specificity is unknown.

Points from the study as a whole: Naive T cell populations appeared to exhibit greater diversity than memory cells and appeared to be major alloresponse contributors. Whether the proliferating Tregs (from siplizumab cultures) were suppressive was not confirmed. Roughly 75-95% of proliferating CD4+ or CD8+ clones lacked an assignable naive or memory phenotype.

The chain carries TRBV10-3 and TRBJ2-5; D is perhaps TRBD2 (5 bases). The sequenced material came from non-Treg CD4+ T cells sorted from blood. The TCR was taken from a human donor in good health. Here the CDR3 reads CAISESSGRETQYF. CDR3 coding DNA: TGTGCCATCAGTGAGTCAAGCGGTCGGGAGACCCAGTACTTC.